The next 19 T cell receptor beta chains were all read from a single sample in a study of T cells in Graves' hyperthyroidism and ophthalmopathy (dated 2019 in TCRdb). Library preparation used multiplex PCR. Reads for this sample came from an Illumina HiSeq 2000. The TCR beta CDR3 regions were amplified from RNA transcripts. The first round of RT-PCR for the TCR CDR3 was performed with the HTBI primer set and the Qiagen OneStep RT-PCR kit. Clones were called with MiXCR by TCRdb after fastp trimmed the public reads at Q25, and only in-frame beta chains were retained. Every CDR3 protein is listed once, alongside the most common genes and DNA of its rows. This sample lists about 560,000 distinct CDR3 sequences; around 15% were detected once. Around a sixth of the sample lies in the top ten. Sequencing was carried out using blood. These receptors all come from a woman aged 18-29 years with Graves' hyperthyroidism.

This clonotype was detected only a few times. DNA of the CDR3: TGTGCCTGGAGTACGAAGCCCCAGCATTTT. It yields the protein CAWSTKPQHF. The chain combines TRBV30 with TRBJ1-5; D gene unclear. From germline, CDR1 is GTSNPN and CDR2 SVGIG (reference sequence). The V end was cut by 2 bases, the J end by 8 bases, with 4 bases between. The CDR3 runs to 10 residues. Full variable domain (missing parts from reference TRBV30 and TRBJ1-5): SQTIHQWPATLVQPVGSPLSLECTVEGTSNPNLYWYRQAAGRGLQLLFYSVGIGQISSEVPQNLSASRPQDRQFILSSKKLLLSDSGFYLCAWSTKPQHFGDGTRLSIL.

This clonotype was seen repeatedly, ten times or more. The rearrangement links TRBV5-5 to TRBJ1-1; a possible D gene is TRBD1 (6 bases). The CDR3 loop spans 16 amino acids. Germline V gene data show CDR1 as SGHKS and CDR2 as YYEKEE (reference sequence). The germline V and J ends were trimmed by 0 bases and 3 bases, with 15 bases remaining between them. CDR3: CASSLDNDRIDTEAFF. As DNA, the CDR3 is TGTGCCAGCAGCTTGGACAATGACAGGATTGACACTGAAGCTTTCTTT.

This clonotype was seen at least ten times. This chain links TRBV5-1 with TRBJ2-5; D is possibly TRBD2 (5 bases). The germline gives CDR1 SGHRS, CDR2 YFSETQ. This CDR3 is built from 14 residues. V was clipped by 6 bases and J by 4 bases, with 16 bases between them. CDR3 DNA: TGCGCCAGCAATGGACTGAGTGGGTCAGAGACCCAGTACTTC. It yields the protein CASNGLSGSETQYF.

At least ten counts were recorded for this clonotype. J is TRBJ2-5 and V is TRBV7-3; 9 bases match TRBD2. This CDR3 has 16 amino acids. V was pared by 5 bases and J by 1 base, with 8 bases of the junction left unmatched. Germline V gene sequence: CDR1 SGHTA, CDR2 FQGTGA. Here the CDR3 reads CASSKRFSGGQETQYF. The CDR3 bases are TGTGCCAGCAGCAAACGATTTAGCGGGGGCCAAGAGACCCAGTACTTC.

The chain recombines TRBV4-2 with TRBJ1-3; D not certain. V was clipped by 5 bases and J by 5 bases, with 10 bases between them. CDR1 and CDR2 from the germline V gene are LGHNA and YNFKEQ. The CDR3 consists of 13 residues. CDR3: CASSDIARNTIYF. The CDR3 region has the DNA TGTGCCAGCAGCGATATTGCGCGAAACACCATATATTTT.

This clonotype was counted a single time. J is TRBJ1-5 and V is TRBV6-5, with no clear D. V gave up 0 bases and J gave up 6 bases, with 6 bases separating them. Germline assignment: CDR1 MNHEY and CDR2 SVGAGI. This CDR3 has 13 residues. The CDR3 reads CASSYSGIQPQHF. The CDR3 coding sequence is TGTGCCAGCAGTTACTCCGGGATTCAGCCCCAGCATTTT.

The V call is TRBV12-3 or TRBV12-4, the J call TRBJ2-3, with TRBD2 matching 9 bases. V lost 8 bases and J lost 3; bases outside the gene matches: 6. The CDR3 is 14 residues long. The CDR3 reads CASAGTSRTDTQYF. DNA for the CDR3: TGTGCCAGCGCCGGGACTAGCAGGACAGATACGCAGTATTTT.

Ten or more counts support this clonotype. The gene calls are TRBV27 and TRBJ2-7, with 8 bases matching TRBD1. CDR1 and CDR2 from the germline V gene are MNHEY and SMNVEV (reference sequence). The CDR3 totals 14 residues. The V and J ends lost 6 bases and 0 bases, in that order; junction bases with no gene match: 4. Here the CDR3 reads CASSLQGVSYEQYF. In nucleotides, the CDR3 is TGTGCCAGCAGCTTACAGGGGGTCTCCTACGAGCAGTACTTC.

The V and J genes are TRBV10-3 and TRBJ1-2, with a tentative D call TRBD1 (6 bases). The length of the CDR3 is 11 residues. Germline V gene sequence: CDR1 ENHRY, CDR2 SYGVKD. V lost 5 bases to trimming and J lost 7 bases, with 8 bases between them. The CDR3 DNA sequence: TGTGCCATCAGTTCAGGGGCTGGCTACACCTTC. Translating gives CAISSGAGYTF.

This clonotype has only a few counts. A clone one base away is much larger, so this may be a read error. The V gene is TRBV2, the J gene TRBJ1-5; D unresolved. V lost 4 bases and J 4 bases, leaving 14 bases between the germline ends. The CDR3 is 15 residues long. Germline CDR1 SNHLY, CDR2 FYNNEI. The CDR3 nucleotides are TGTGCCAGCAGTGGAAGGACCCCACAGAATCAGCCCCAGCATTTT. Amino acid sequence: CASSGRTPQNQPQHF.

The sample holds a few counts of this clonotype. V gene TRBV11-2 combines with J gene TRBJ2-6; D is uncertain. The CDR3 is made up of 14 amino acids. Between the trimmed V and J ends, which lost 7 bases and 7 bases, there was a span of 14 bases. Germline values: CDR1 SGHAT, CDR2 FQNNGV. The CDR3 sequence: CASIGRPGANVLTF. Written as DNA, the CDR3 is TGTGCCAGCATCGGACGGCCAGGTGCCAACGTCCTGACTTTC.

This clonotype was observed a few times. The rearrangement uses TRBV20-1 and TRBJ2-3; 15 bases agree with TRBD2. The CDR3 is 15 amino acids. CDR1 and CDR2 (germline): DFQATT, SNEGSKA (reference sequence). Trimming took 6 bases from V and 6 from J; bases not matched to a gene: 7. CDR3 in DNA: TGCAGTGCGTCCGGGACTAGCGGGGGGTTTGATACGCAGTATTTT. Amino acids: CSASGTSGGFDTQYF.

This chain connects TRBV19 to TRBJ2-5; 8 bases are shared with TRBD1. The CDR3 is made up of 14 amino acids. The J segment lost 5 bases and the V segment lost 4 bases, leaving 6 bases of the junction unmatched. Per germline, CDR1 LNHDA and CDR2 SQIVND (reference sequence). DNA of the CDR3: TGTGCCAGTAGTACTCGACAGGGGATGGAGACCCAGTACTTC. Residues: CASSTRQGMETQYF. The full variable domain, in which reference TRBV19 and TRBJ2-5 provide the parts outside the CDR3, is DGGITQSPKYLFRKEGQNVTLSCEQNLNHDAMYWYRQDPGQGLRLIYYSQIVNDFQKGDIAEGYSVSREKKESFPLTVTSAQKNPTAFYLCASSTRQGMETQYFGPGTRLLVL.

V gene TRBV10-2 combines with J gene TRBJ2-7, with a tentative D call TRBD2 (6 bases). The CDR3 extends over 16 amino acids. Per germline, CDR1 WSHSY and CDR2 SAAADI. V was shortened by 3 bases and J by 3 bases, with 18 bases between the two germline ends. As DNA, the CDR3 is TGCGCCAGCAGTGACGGTGGCGGGGCCGCAAACTACGAGCAGTACTTC. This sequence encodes CASSDGGGAANYEQYF.

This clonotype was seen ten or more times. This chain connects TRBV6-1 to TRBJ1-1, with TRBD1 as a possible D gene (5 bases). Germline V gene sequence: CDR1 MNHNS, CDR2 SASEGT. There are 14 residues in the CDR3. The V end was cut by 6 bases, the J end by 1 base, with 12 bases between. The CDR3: CASRPGSANTEAFF. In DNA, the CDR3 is TGTGCCAGCAGACCAGGGTCGGCGAACACTGAAGCTTTCTTT.

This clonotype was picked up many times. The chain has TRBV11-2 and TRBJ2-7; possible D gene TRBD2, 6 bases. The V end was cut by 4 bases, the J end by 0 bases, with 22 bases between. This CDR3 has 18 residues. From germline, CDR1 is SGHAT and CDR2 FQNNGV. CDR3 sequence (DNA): TGTGCCAGCAGCTCCCCCTTACGAACGGGGAGGAGCTCCTACGAGCAGTACTTC. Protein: CASSSPLRTGRSSYEQYF.

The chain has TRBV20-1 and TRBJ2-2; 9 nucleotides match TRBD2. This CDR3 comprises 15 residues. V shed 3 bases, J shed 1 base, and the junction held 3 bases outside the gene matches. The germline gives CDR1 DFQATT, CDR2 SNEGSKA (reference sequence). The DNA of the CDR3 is TGCAGTGCTAGTCCTAGCGGGGTGAACACCGGGGAGCTGTTTTTT. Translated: CSASPSGVNTGELFF.

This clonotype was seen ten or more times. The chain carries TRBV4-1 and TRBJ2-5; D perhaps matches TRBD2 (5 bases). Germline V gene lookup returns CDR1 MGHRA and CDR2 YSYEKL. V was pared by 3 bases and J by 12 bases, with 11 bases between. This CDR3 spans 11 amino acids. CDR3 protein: CASSQGGLEYF. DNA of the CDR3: TGCGCCAGCAGCCAGGGCGGGTTGGAGTACTTC.

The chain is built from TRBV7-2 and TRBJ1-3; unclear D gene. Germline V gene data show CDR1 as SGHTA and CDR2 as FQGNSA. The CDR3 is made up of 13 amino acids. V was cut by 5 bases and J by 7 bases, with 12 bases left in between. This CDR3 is CASSPGFRNTIYF. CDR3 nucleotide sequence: TGTGCCAGCAGCCCCGGTTTTCGGAACACCATATATTTT.